The 5 T cell receptor beta chains below come from one sample, sequenced in a study of monozygotic twins with inflammatory bowel disease (dated by TCRdb to about 2019). The library was prepared using 5' RACE. Instrument on record: Illumina HiSeq 2500. TCRdb reprocessed the reads; each CDR3 protein sequence makes one entry, and DNA is unavailable. This sample's records show roughly 200,000 distinct CDR3 sequences. Roughly 1.5% of the sample is taken by the ten largest. The sample comprised blood. The receptor set was obtained from a human donor with ulcerative colitis or Crohn's disease, or a healthy co-twin of an affected twin (not recorded which).

The rearrangement uses TRBV5-5 and TRBJ1-1. The CDR3 consists of 14 residues. Germline V gives CDR1 SGHKS, CDR2 YYEKEE (reference sequence). CDR3 loop: CASSLENSVGEAFF.

This chain joins TRBV29-1 and TRBJ2-7; TCRdb's assignment of TRBD1 cannot be checked, as there is no DNA. In germline, CDR1 is SQVTM, CDR2 ANQGSEA. The CDR3 is 16 residues long. The CDR3 spells CSVGDWSGQGSYEQYF.

The chain recombines TRBV5-1 with TRBJ2-7; with no DNA, the TCRdb D assignment of TRBD1 cannot be verified. Per the germline V gene, CDR1 is SGHRS and CDR2 is YFSETQ. The CDR3 spans 16 residues. Here the CDR3 reads CASSLEEWDRGYEQYF.

This sequence joins TRBV20-1 and TRBJ2-3; TCRdb outputs TRBD2, but without DNA this stays unchecked. This CDR3 comprises 14 residues. Germline V lookup: CDR1 DFQATT, CDR2 SNEGSKA (reference sequence). CDR3 in amino acids: CSASRLDFRDTQYF.

The genes are TRBV3-1 and TRBJ1-1; TCRdb picks TRBD1, but there is no DNA to check that call. Looked up from germline, CDR1 is LGHDT and CDR2 is YNNKEL (reference sequence). The CDR3 runs to 14 residues. The CDR3 sequence is CASSQWDSPTEAFF.